The 32 T cell receptor beta chains given below trace back to one sample, sequenced in a study of T cell changes during pregnancy in multiple sclerosis (dated by TCRdb to about 2019). Library preparation employed the immunoSEQ multiplex PCR assay. TCRdb re-hosts the immuneACCESS table, in-frame sequences only. Its copies lack some clones; in the studies checked, an unresolved V gene accounts for under half of them, and the cause for the rest is not known. This sample holds about 86,000 clones; 75% to 95% were observed only once. The ten largest clonotypes hold around 1.8% of the sample. Sequenced material: peripheral blood, taken in the first trimester of pregnancy. The receptors shown here come from a female donor in good health, enrolled as a control in a pregnancy study.

The chain recombines TRBV7-8 with TRBJ1-3, with D possibly being TRBD1 (6 bases). Trimming took 5 bases from V and 0 from J, leaving 17 bases between them. Germline V lookup: CDR1 SGHVS, CDR2 FQNEAQ. The CDR3 contains 17 residues. CDR3 sequence: CASSPQTGLLSGNTIYF. CDR3 sequence (DNA): TGTGCCAGCAGCCCCCAGACAGGACTCCTCTCTGGAAACACCATATATTTT.

The CDR3 reads CASRNGQGNYGYTF. The CDR3 bases are TGTGCCAGCCGGAATGGACAGGGTAACTATGGCTACACCTTC. The chain couples TRBV18 to TRBJ1-2; 8 nucleotides line up with TRBD1. This CDR3 comprises 14 residues. Germline V CDR1 and CDR2: KGHSH, LQKENI. Trimming took 8 bases from V and 1 from J; bases not matched to a gene: 6.

The chain employs TRBV5-1 and TRBJ1-1, with 7 bases fitting TRBD1. The length of the CDR3 is 13 residues. The V gene end was trimmed by 5 bases and the J gene end by 7 bases; junction bases not matched to a gene: 8. Germline CDR1 SGHRS, CDR2 YFSETQ. CDR3 in amino acids: CASRATSGGEAFF. The CDR3 nucleotides are TGCGCCAGCAGGGCTACTTCAGGGGGTGAAGCTTTCTTT. Drawing the rest from reference TRBV5-1 and TRBJ1-1, the complete variable domain is KAGVTQTPRYLIKTRGQQVTLSCSPISGHRSVSWYQQTPGQGLQFLFEYFSETQRNKGNFPGRFSGRQFSNSRSEMNVSTLELGDSALYLCASRATSGGEAFFGQGTRLTVV.

The DNA of the CDR3 is TGCGCCAGCAGCCAAGATGATAGCGGGGGCTACGAGCAGTACTTC. It is translated as CASSQDDSGGYEQYF. V gene TRBV4-1 combines with J gene TRBJ2-7; 9 bases align to TRBD2. CDR1 is MGHRA, CDR2 YSYEKL, per germline. After removal of 0 bases from V and 3 bases from J, the junction contained 3 bases not matched to a gene. CDR3 size: 15 residues.

This clone was recorded once. The J gene is TRBJ1-6, the V gene TRBV7-9; D gene unclear. The CDR3 covers 14 residues. Germline lookup yields CDR1 SEHNR and CDR2 FQNEAQ (reference sequence). Trimming left V 5 bases short and J 7 bases short, with 12 bases between. CDR3: CASSLTLYNSPLHF. DNA for the CDR3: TGTGCCAGCAGCCTGACATTGTACAATTCACCCCTCCACTTT.

The rearrangement links TRBV2 to TRBJ1-3, with D unclear. V was clipped by 5 bases and J by 1 base, with 9 bases between them. The CDR3 runs 14 residues. Germline CDR1 is SNHLY and CDR2 is FYNNEI. The CDR3 loop reads CASSTGPSGNTIYF. CDR3 sequence (DNA): TGTGCCAGCAGTACTGGGCCTTCTGGAAACACCATATATTTT.

The chain joins TRBV7-6 to TRBJ1-6; a possible D gene is TRBD1 (5 bases). The CDR3 extends over 13 amino acids. Trimming removed 6 bases at V and 11 bases at J, with 14 bases between. Germline V gene data show CDR1 as SGHVS and CDR2 as FNYEAQ. CDR3 sequence (DNA): TGTGCCAGCAGGCCCGCCAGGGCCGCACCCCTCCACTTT. Protein product: CASRPARAAPLHF.

This rearrangement joins TRBV4-3 to TRBJ1-2; 7 nucleotides align to TRBD1. J lost 7 bases, V lost 4 bases, and 18 bases had no gene match. The CDR3 has 17 residues. Germline assignment: CDR1 LGHNA and CDR2 YSLEER. The CDR3 reads CASSPRNLRDSGSGYTF. For the CDR3, the DNA is TGCGCCAGCAGCCCCCGTAACCTCCGGGACAGCGGTTCTGGCTACACCTTC.

V and J are TRBV15 and TRBJ1-6, with 7 bases matching TRBD1. Unmatched junction bases numbered 5, after V lost 6 bases and J lost 6 bases. The germline V gene encodes CDR1 LNHNV and CDR2 YYDKDF (reference sequence). The CDR3 covers 14 residues. CDR3 residues: CATREGTANSPLHF. DNA for the CDR3: TGTGCCACCAGGGAAGGGACAGCTAATTCACCCCTCCACTTT. The whole variable domain, remainder taken from reference TRBV15 and TRBJ1-6, is DAMVIQNPRYQVTQFGKPVTLSCSQTLNHNVMYWYQQKSSQAPKLLFHYYDKDFNNEADTPDNFQSRRPNTSFCFLDIRSPGLGDTAMYLCATREGTANSPLHFGNGTRLTVT.

This clone was counted a few times. The J gene is TRBJ1-1, the V gene TRBV5-4; TRBD1 matches at 8 bases. Looked up from germline, CDR1 is SGHNT and CDR2 is YYREEE (reference sequence). The CDR3 is 16 amino acids. V dropped 4 bases and J dropped 10; count of bases not matched to a gene: 18. The CDR3 protein is CASSQGAGKLIFSAFF. CDR3 in DNA: TGTGCCAGCAGCCAGGGGGCAGGGAAACTGATTTTTTCAGCTTTCTTT.

This clone was seen only a few times. The chain employs TRBV5-6 and TRBJ1-2; 7 bases are a match to TRBD1. Germline V lookup: CDR1 SGHDT, CDR2 YYEEEE. This CDR3 is 15 amino acids long. V lost 3 bases, J lost 3 bases, and 8 bases stayed unmatched. The CDR3 region has the DNA TGTGCCAGCAGCTCGAACAGGGGCCCATACTATGGCTACACCTTC. Amino acid sequence: CASSSNRGPYYGYTF.

This chain connects TRBV7-3 to TRBJ2-5, with D tentatively TRBD2 (7 bases). This CDR3 spans 12 amino acids. Trimming shortened V by 8 bases and J by 5 bases, and 12 bases separated the two germline ends. Germline V gene sequence: CDR1 SGHTA, CDR2 FQGTGA. Here the CDR3 DNA reads TGTGCCAGCGGGGGGGCCGGGGAGACCCAGTACTTC. It yields the protein CASGGAGETQYF.

J is TRBJ2-7 and V is TRBV7-2; the match to TRBD1 covers 7 bases. V lost 5 bases to trimming and J lost 2 bases; unmatched junction nucleotides: 6. CDR1 and CDR2 (germline): SGHTA, FQGNSA. This CDR3 has 14 residues. CDR3 residues: CASSHRQGAYEQYF. The CDR3 DNA reads as TGTGCCAGCAGCCATAGACAGGGCGCCTACGAGCAGTACTTC.

The rearrangement uses TRBV6-5 and TRBJ1-1, with D possibly being TRBD1 (6 bases). The germline CDR1 and CDR2 sequences are MNHEY and SVGAGI. With 6 bases removed from V and 8 bases from J, the gap between germline ends came to 19 bases. This CDR3 has 14 amino acids. As DNA, the CDR3 is TGTGCCAGCAGGAAGAGAGGGGGTGGGCAAGAAGCTTTCTTT. As protein: CASRKRGGGQEAFF.

The V call is TRBV19, the J call TRBJ1-1; D is unresolved. V was trimmed by 4 bases and J by 0 bases, leaving 6 bases between them. The germline CDR1 and CDR2 sequences are LNHDA and SQIVND (reference sequence). The CDR3 contains 13 residues. The CDR3 loop reads CASSNTLNTEAFF. The DNA of the CDR3 is TGTGCCAGTAGTAACACCCTGAACACTGAAGCTTTCTTT. Supplemented by reference TRBV19 and TRBJ1-1, the full variable domain reads DGGITQSPKYLFRKEGQNVTLSCEQNLNHDAMYWYRQDPGQGLRLIYYSQIVNDFQKGDIAEGYSVSREKKESFPLTVTSAQKNPTAFYLCASSNTLNTEAFFGQGTRLTVV.

This sequence joins TRBV5-1 and TRBJ2-3, with D perhaps matching TRBD2 (7 bases). V gave up 4 bases and J gave up 1 base, with 16 bases separating them. The germline CDR1 and CDR2 sequences are SGHRS and YFSETQ. This CDR3 comprises 16 residues. CDR3 loop: CASSPRGEGGTDTQYF. The CDR3 DNA sequence: TGCGCCAGCAGCCCTCGAGGGGAGGGGGGCACAGATACGCAGTATTTT.

CDR3 amino acids: CASSPAGTGNQPQHF. The CDR3 DNA reads as TGCGCCAGCAGCCCAGCCGGGACAGGCAATCAGCCCCAGCATTTT. This chain uses TRBV4-1 with TRBJ1-5; 7 bases fit TRBD1. Germline lookup yields CDR1 MGHRA and CDR2 YSYEKL. V trimming: 4 bases; J trimming: 2 bases; junction bases outside the gene matches: 5. The CDR3 runs 15 residues.

The rearrangement joins TRBV9 to TRBJ2-3; no clear D gene. V lost 3 bases and J 5 bases, leaving 13 bases between the germline ends. Germline V gives CDR1 SGDLS, CDR2 YYNGEE. The CDR3 covers 14 residues. As DNA, the CDR3 is TGTGCCAGCAGCGCCCGATTACAGCAAGATACGCAGTATTTT. Translated, it gives CASSARLQQDTQYF.

The chain joins TRBV7-3 to TRBJ1-6; perhaps TRBD1 as D (5 bases). Germline V gene sequence: CDR1 SGHTA, CDR2 FQGTGA. V was pared by 1 base and J by 7 bases, with 11 bases between. This CDR3 spans 15 amino acids. Written as DNA, the CDR3 is TGTGCCAGCAGCTTAAATATACAGGCGAATTCACCCCTCCACTTT. It codes for CASSLNIQANSPLHF.

The chain is built from TRBV6-1 and TRBJ1-1; 9 bases line up with TRBD1. V shed 3 bases, J shed 8 bases, and the junction held 10 bases outside the gene matches. The CDR3 spans 15 residues. Germline V gene lookup returns CDR1 MNHNS and CDR2 SASEGT. The CDR3 DNA reads as TGTGCCAGCAGTGAGGTGGACAGGGGATCTCCCGAAGCTTTCTTT. Translated: CASSEVDRGSPEAFF.

This chain joins TRBV19 and TRBJ1-5, with TRBD1 as a possible D gene (5 bases). Germline loops: CDR1 LNHDA, CDR2 SQIVND (reference sequence). V dropped 7 bases and J dropped 0 bases, with 22 bases sitting between them. The CDR3 is made up of 18 amino acids. For the CDR3, the DNA is TGTGCCAGTACCCCCCTTGGGGCAGATCCTTATAGCAATCAGCCCCAGCATTTT. Its translation is CASTPLGADPYSNQPQHF.

The chain links TRBV4-3 to TRBJ2-1; weak D call: TRBD2 (5 bases). V dropped 0 bases and J dropped 10 bases, with 10 bases sitting between them. Germline CDR1 is LGHNA and CDR2 is YSLEER. CDR3 size: 13 residues. This CDR3 is CASSQEEDVEQFF. CDR3 DNA: TGCGCCAGCAGCCAAGAGGAGGACGTGGAGCAGTTCTTC.

This sequence joins TRBV18 and TRBJ1-5, with D tentatively TRBD1 (5 bases). The V and J ends lost 5 bases and 4 bases respectively, with 9 bases between them. Germline CDR1 KGHSH, CDR2 LQKENI. This CDR3 contains 13 residues. CDR3 nucleotide sequence: TGTGCCAGCTCAGGAGGGGCAAATCAGCCCCAGCATTTT. It codes for CASSGGANQPQHF.

This clone was observed a handful of times. This chain uses TRBV7-3 with TRBJ2-7; the match to TRBD2 covers 11 bases. The V and J ends lost 8 bases and 4 bases, in that order; junction bases with no gene match: 4. Germline V gives CDR1 SGHTA, CDR2 FQGTGA. This CDR3 comprises 13 residues. For the CDR3, the DNA is TGTGCCAGCGGGGCTAGCGGGGGGTACGAGCAGTACTTC. Translated: CASGASGGYEQYF.

The chain recombines TRBV2 with TRBJ2-2, with D unclear. This CDR3 has 15 amino acids. Trimming pared 8 bases from V and 3 bases from J, leaving 16 bases between. Germline V CDR1 and CDR2: SNHLY, FYNNEI. The CDR3 spells CASGSRWSDTGELFF. In DNA form, the CDR3 reads TGTGCCAGCGGTTCTAGGTGGTCCGACACCGGGGAGCTGTTTTTT.

This chain links TRBV4-3 with TRBJ2-7; TRBD2 agrees at 8 bases. CDR3 length equals 15 residues. Trimming at V came to 2 bases and at J to 3 bases, leaving 6 bases not matched to a gene. CDR1 is LGHNA and CDR2 is YSLEER in the germline V gene. The chain's CDR3 is CASSQLGGANYEQYF. The DNA of the CDR3 is TGCGCCAGCAGCCAACTCGGGGGGGCCAACTACGAGCAGTACTTC.

This clone was detected once. The genes are TRBV5-8 and TRBJ1-2, with D perhaps TRBD1 (6 bases). The germline CDR1 and CDR2 sequences are SGHTS and YDEGEE. V dropped 4 bases and J dropped 5 bases, with 9 bases sitting between them. The CDR3 has 12 residues. The CDR3 sequence: CASSIQGYGYTF. For the CDR3, the DNA is TGTGCCAGCAGCATACAGGGATATGGCTACACCTTC.

The rearrangement links TRBV20-1 to TRBJ2-7; 7 bases line up with TRBD1. J gave up 6 bases and V 2 bases, and 1 base lay outside the gene matches. Germline loops: CDR1 DFQATT, CDR2 SNEGSKA (reference sequence). CDR3 length: 11 residues. The CDR3 here is CSARQGVEQYF. The DNA for the CDR3 is TGCAGTGCTAGACAGGGGGTCGAGCAGTACTTC.

The chain carries TRBV7-6 and TRBJ1-1; D uncertain. Per the germline V gene, CDR1 is SGHVS and CDR2 is FNYEAQ. The CDR3 sequence is 15 residues long. V was cut by 1 base and J by 4 bases, with 13 bases left in between. The CDR3 bases are TGTGCCAGCAGCTTAGGGAGGGAGGGAGTCACTGAAGCTTTCTTT. Residues: CASSLGREGVTEAFF.

The V and J genes are TRBV6-6 and TRBJ2-3; 11 bases map to TRBD2. Germline trimming cut 4 bases from V and 3 bases from J; bases unmatched to any gene: 6. Germline V gene data show CDR1 as MNHNY and CDR2 as SVGAGI (reference sequence). There are 16 residues in the CDR3. The CDR3 here is CASSSRGTSGTDTQYF. The CDR3 DNA follows: TGTGCCAGCAGTTCCCGCGGGACTAGCGGAACAGATACGCAGTATTTT.

This clone came up once. This sequence joins TRBV9 and TRBJ2-3, with D possibly TRBD1 on 6 matching bases. The ends were cut back, 3 bases at V and 0 bases at J, with 8 bases in the middle. The CDR3 runs to 14 residues. Germline lookup yields CDR1 SGDLS and CDR2 YYNGEE. The CDR3 here is CASSGQVSTDTQYF. DNA for the CDR3: TGTGCCAGCAGCGGACAGGTTAGCACAGATACGCAGTATTTT.

This chain uses TRBV5-1 with TRBJ2-5; 8 nucleotides agree with TRBD2. V lost 5 bases, J lost 2 bases, and 8 bases stayed unmatched. This CDR3 spans 15 amino acids. Germline V CDR1 and CDR2: SGHRS, YFSETQ. CDR3 sequence: CASRLADKRQETQYF. The CDR3 bases are TGCGCCAGCAGACTAGCGGATAAAAGGCAAGAGACCCAGTACTTC. Full variable domain (rest looked up from reference TRBV5-1 and TRBJ2-5): KAGVTQTPRYLIKTRGQQVTLSCSPISGHRSVSWYQQTPGQGLQFLFEYFSETQRNKGNFPGRFSGRQFSNSRSEMNVSTLELGDSALYLCASRLADKRQETQYFGPGTRLLVL.